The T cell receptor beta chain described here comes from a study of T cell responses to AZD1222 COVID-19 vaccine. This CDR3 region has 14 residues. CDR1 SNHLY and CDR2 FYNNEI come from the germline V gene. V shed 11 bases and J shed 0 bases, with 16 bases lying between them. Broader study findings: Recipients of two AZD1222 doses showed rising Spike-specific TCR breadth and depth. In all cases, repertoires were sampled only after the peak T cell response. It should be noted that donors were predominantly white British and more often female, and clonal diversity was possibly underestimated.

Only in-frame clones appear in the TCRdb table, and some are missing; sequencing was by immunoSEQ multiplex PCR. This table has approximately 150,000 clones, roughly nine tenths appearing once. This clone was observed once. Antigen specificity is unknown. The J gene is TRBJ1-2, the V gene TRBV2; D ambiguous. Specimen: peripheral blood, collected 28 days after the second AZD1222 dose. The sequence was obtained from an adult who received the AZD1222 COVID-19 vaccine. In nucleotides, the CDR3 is TGTGCCCAGTTCCGCCCCACCCCTAACTATGGCTACACCTTC. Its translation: CAQFRPTPNYGYTF.